This T cell receptor beta chain was identified during a study of shared clonotypes between healthy human individuals. The table came from immunoSEQ multiplex PCR; TCRdb's copy has only in-frame clones and leaves some out. Of about half a million clones in the sample, around 77% are singletons; the top ten hold around 12%. This clone came up once. Germline V gives CDR1 SQVTM, CDR2 ANQGSEA. This CDR3 has 12 residues. V lost 7 bases and J 4 bases, leaving 13 bases between the germline ends. The chain uses TRBV29-1 and TRBJ2-5; unclear D gene. The sequencing sample was made of PBMCs. The sequence came from a middle-aged woman in good health. Some clones in this sample may be carry-over from other donors' samples. Here the CDR3 reads CSARNSRETQYF. CDR3 DNA: TGCAGCGCGAGGAACTCGCGAGAGACCCAGTACTTC.